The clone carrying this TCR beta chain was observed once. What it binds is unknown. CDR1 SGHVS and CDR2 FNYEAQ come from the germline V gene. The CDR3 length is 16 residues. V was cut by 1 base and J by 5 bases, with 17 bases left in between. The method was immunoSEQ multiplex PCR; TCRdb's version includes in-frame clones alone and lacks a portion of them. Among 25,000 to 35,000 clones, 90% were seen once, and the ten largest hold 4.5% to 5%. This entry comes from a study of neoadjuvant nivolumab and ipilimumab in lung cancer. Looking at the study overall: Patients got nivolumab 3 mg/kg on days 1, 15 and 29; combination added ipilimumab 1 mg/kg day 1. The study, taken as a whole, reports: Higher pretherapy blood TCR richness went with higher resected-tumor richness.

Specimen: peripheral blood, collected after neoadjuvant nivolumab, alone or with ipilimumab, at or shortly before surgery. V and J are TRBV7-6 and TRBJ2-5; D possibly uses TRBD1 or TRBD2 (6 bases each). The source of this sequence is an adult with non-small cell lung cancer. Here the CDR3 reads CASSLGAPGAGETQYF. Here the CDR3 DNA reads TGTGCCAGCAGCTTAGGAGCCCCGGGGGCTGGGGAGACCCAGTACTTC.